The 21 T cell receptor beta chains listed next were all sequenced from one sample in a study of vaccination and CD4 T cells after COVID-19. No antigen has been identified for these receptors. The treatment denotes: roughly 10-day PBMC culture with coronavirus spike peptide pools or control peptides (ViraFEST assay). CD4+ T cells that had been cultured provided DNA sequenced with the Oncomine TCR Beta short-read assay. TCRdb itself ran the PCR reads through MiXCR, one entry per CDR3 protein. The sample has about 3,900 distinct CDR3 sequences, around 21% seen once. Sequenced sample: CD4+ T cells from blood, cultured in vitro. The receptors were sampled from a human donor who had recovered from COVID-19.

This clonotype was found a few times. The V and J genes are TRBV10-1 and TRBJ2-3, with a weak D call TRBD2 (5 bases). The CDR3 extends over 14 amino acids. The V gene lost 3 bases and the J gene lost 3 bases, with 10 bases spanning the gap. Germline V gives CDR1 WNHNN, CDR2 SYGVQD (reference sequence). In nucleotides, the CDR3 is TGCGCCAGCAGTGATTCGGACTTGACAGATACGCAGTATTTT. This gives the protein CASSDSDLTDTQYF.

The V call is TRBV6-1, the J call TRBJ1-4; the D is unclear. V lost 4 bases and J 3 bases, leaving 12 bases between the germline ends. Per germline, CDR1 MNHNS and CDR2 SASEGT. The CDR3 has 15 residues. The CDR3 nucleotides read TGTGCCAGCAGTGGTCCGACTGTCCCTAATGAAAAACTGTTTTTT. This sequence encodes CASSGPTVPNEKLFF.

This clonotype is classed as medium-sized. The chain couples TRBV6-5 to TRBJ2-2; the match to TRBD2 covers 7 bases. The CDR3 contains 16 residues. Germline trimming cut 4 bases from V and 1 base from J; bases unmatched to any gene: 6. Germline CDR1 reads MNHEY; CDR2 reads SVGAGI. CDR3 sequence: CASSSFSGGNTGELFF. In DNA, the CDR3 is TGTGCCAGCAGTTCCTTTTCGGGGGGGAACACCGGGGAGCTGTTTTTT.

The rearrangement joins TRBV7-3 to TRBJ1-6; D is possibly TRBD1 (5 bases). The CDR3 totals 14 residues. Germline V gene sequence: CDR1 SGHTA, CDR2 FQGTGA. V was cut by 8 bases and J by 7 bases, with 15 bases left in between. In nucleotides, the CDR3 is TGTGCCAGCTCTACGGGGACGGCCAATTCACCCCTCCACTTT. The encoded protein is CASSTGTANSPLHF.

The chain joins TRBV7-9 to TRBJ2-6, with D possibly matching TRBD1 (5 bases). The CDR3 is made up of 17 amino acids. V was trimmed by 3 bases and J by 3 bases, leaving 15 bases between them. In germline, CDR1 is SEHNR, CDR2 FQNEAQ (reference sequence). As DNA, the CDR3 is TGTGCCAGCAGCTTCCGTGGGGCCCGACTTGGGGCCAACGTCCTGACTTTC. Its protein product is CASSFRGARLGANVLTF. Supplemented by reference TRBV7-9 and TRBJ2-6, the full variable domain reads DTGVSQNPRHKITKRGQNVTFRCDPISEHNRLYWYRQTLGQGPEFLTYFQNEAQLEKSRLLSDRFSAERPKGSFSTLEIQRTEQGDSAMYLCASSFRGARLGANVLTFGAGSRLTVL.

This clonotype is medium-sized by share. The genes are TRBV19 and TRBJ1-1, with D possibly TRBD1 on 5 matching bases. CDR3 length equals 14 residues. The germline V gene encodes CDR1 LNHDA and CDR2 SQIVND (reference sequence). V shed 6 bases and J shed 2 bases, with 13 bases lying between them. The CDR3 protein is CASSRGTPNTEAFF. For the CDR3, the DNA is TGTGCCAGTAGCAGAGGGACGCCTAACACTGAAGCTTTCTTT. The full variable domain, in which reference TRBV19 and TRBJ1-1 provide the parts outside the CDR3, is DGGITQSPKYLFRKEGQNVTLSCEQNLNHDAMYWYRQDPGQGLRLIYYSQIVNDFQKGDIAEGYSVSREKKESFPLTVTSAQKNPTAFYLCASSRGTPNTEAFFGQGTRLTVV.

This clonotype qualifies as medium-sized. The rearrangement links TRBV27 to TRBJ1-1; weak D call: TRBD1 (5 bases). The CDR3 contains 13 residues. Per the germline V gene, CDR1 is MNHEY and CDR2 is SMNVEV (reference sequence). V was pared by 2 bases and J by 3 bases, with 7 bases between. CDR3 region: CASSLGADTEAFF. DNA of the CDR3: TGTGCCAGCAGTTTAGGGGCGGACACTGAAGCTTTCTTT.

This clonotype came up a few times. The CDR3 loop reads CAWRDYNEQFF. CDR3 DNA: TGTGCCTGGCGGGACTACAATGAGCAGTTCTTC. The chain employs TRBV30 and TRBJ2-1, with D maybe TRBD2 (5 bases). Germline CDR1 is GTSNPN and CDR2 is SVGIG (reference sequence). This CDR3 has 11 amino acids. V was cut by 5 bases and J by 3 bases, with 5 bases left in between.

The CDR3 DNA is TGTGCCAGCAGCCTGCTGATAGATACTAACTATGGCTACACCTTC. It encodes CASSLLIDTNYGYTF. This chain connects TRBV12-3 or TRBV12-4 to TRBJ1-2, with D hard to call. Trimming pared 6 bases from V and 0 bases from J, leaving 14 bases between. The CDR3 contains 15 residues.

The chain couples TRBV4-1 to TRBJ2-5; TRBD1 is a possible D gene (5 bases). Trimming removed 4 bases at V and 5 bases at J, with 14 bases between. CDR1 and CDR2 from the germline V gene are MGHRA and YSYEKL. This CDR3 is 14 amino acids long. The CDR3 DNA reads TGCGCCAGCAGCCGGGATCAGGGTAGCGAGACCCAGTACTTC. As protein: CASSRDQGSETQYF.

The rearrangement links TRBV5-4 to TRBJ1-2; 8 nucleotides line up with TRBD1. The germline gives CDR1 SGHNT, CDR2 YYREEE (reference sequence). V lost 3 bases to trimming and J lost 4 bases; unmatched junction nucleotides: 8. This CDR3 comprises 15 residues. The CDR3 DNA follows: TGTGCCAGCAGCTCTGGACAGGGAAGCTTCTATGGCTACACCTTC. Residues: CASSSGQGSFYGYTF.

In its sample, this clonotype is medium-sized. The chain employs TRBV20-1 and TRBJ1-2; 9 nucleotides align to TRBD1. Germline-derived CDR1 and CDR2 are DFQATT and SNEGSKA (reference sequence). This CDR3 spans 13 amino acids. V shed 6 bases, J shed 7 bases, and the junction held 9 bases outside the gene matches. CDR3 nucleotide sequence: TGCAGTGCCACCAGGGGACAGGGTTCTGGCTACACCTTC. Translated, it gives CSATRGQGSGYTF.

V and J are TRBV6-2 or TRBV6-3 and TRBJ1-2, with 7 bases matching TRBD1. The CDR3 is 15 amino acids. J lost 4 bases, V lost 6 bases, and 11 bases had no gene match. Germline CDR1 and CDR2: MNHEY and SVGEGT. The CDR3 protein is CASRSTGERGYGYTF. CDR3 sequence (DNA): TGTGCCAGCAGGAGCACAGGGGAGAGGGGCTATGGCTACACCTTC.

The rearrangement links TRBV6-4 to TRBJ2-5; 7 nucleotides align to TRBD2. This CDR3 contains 12 residues. Per germline, CDR1 MRHNA and CDR2 SNTAGT. V lost 6 bases, J lost 4 bases, and 2 bases stayed unmatched. CDR3 protein: CASSGLGETQYF. The CDR3 nucleotides are TGTGCCAGCAGCGGACTAGGAGAGACCCAGTACTTC.

This clonotype was seen a handful of times. The rearrangement links TRBV12-3 or TRBV12-4 to TRBJ2-7; the D is unclear. The CDR3 contains 13 residues. V was cut by 3 bases and J by 7 bases, with 13 bases left in between. The CDR3 nucleotides are TGTGCCAGCAGTTTGGCAGGCGTTAAGGAGCAGTACTTC. Protein: CASSLAGVKEQYF.

This clonotype came up once. V and J are TRBV5-4 and TRBJ2-3, with 9 nucleotides matching TRBD2. The CDR3 loop spans 16 amino acids. J was trimmed by 3 bases and V by 4 bases; bases with no gene match: 9. Germline V gene sequence: CDR1 SGHNT, CDR2 YYREEE (reference sequence). CDR3 sequence: CASSPPKAGGTDTQYF. CDR3 nucleotide sequence: TGTGCCAGCAGCCCCCCGAAAGCGGGGGGTACAGATACGCAGTATTTT.

A few counts support this clonotype. The chain joins TRBV5-1 to TRBJ1-2; D is possibly TRBD1 (5 bases). The V gene lost 2 bases and the J gene lost 0 bases, with 11 bases spanning the gap. The V gene's germline CDR1 is SGHRS and CDR2 YFSETQ. The CDR3 spans 15 residues. The CDR3 protein is CASSLQDPPNYGYTF. CDR3 coding DNA: TGCGCCAGCAGCTTACAGGACCCCCCTAACTATGGCTACACCTTC. The full variable domain, in which reference TRBV5-1 and TRBJ1-2 provide the parts outside the CDR3, is KAGVTQTPRYLIKTRGQQVTLSCSPISGHRSVSWYQQTPGQGLQFLFEYFSETQRNKGNFPGRFSGRQFSNSRSEMNVSTLELGDSALYLCASSLQDPPNYGYTFGSGTRLTVV.

The V and J genes are TRBV5-4 and TRBJ1-1, with D maybe TRBD1 (5 bases). The CDR3 has 14 amino acids. V gave up 6 bases and J gave up 0 bases, with 12 bases separating them. Germline CDR1 reads SGHNT; CDR2 reads YYREEE (reference sequence). The CDR3 bases are TGTGCCAGCACCGCGACAGCCATGAACACTGAAGCTTTCTTT. Protein product: CASTATAMNTEAFF.

The CDR3 bases are TGCGCCAGCAGCCCCGGGGGGGGGACGGACACTGAAGCTTTCTTT. This encodes CASSPGGGTDTEAFF. The chain has TRBV5-1 and TRBJ1-1; D perhaps matches TRBD1 (5 bases). CDR3 size: 15 residues. Trimming left V 4 bases short and J 3 bases short, with 16 bases between. The germline V gene has CDR1 SGHRS and CDR2 YFSETQ. Filled out from reference TRBV5-1 and TRBJ1-1, the complete variable domain reads KAGVTQTPRYLIKTRGQQVTLSCSPISGHRSVSWYQQTPGQGLQFLFEYFSETQRNKGNFPGRFSGRQFSNSRSEMNVSTLELGDSALYLCASSPGGGTDTEAFFGQGTRLTVV.

In this sample, this clonotype is medium-sized. The CDR3 spells CASRMGSNQPQHF. CDR3 nucleotide sequence: TGTGCCAGTCGAATGGGTAGCAATCAGCCCCAGCATTTT. This rearrangement joins TRBV6-1 to TRBJ1-5; D call uncertain. The V gene's germline CDR1 is MNHNS and CDR2 SASEGT. V dropped 9 bases and J dropped 0 bases, with 9 bases sitting between them. The CDR3 covers 13 residues.

By share of the sample, this clonotype is medium-sized. This chain connects TRBV29-1 to TRBJ1-1; D is unresolved. The CDR3 covers 11 residues. Germline assignment: CDR1 SQVTM and CDR2 ANQGSEA. Trimming removed 4 bases at V and 6 bases at J, with 9 bases between. CDR3 residues: CSVGRVPEAFF. CDR3 DNA: TGCAGCGTTGGAAGGGTCCCTGAAGCTTTCTTT. Full variable domain (rest looked up from reference TRBV29-1 and TRBJ1-1): SAVISQKPSRDICQRGTSLTIQCQVDSQVTMMFWYRQQPGQSLTLIATANQGSEATYESGFVIDKFPISRPNLTFSTLTVSNMSPEDSSIYLCSVGRVPEAFFGQGTRLTVV.